This is a list of T cell receptor beta chains from one sample in a study of blood T cell repertoires in COVID-19. The data were produced by immunoSEQ multiplex PCR, yet TCRdb's version contains in-frame clones alone and is incomplete. Among around 470,000 clones, roughly 89% were seen once, and the ten largest hold approximately 0.9%. Material for sequencing was peripheral blood. The receptors shown here come from a man younger than 35 with COVID-19, enrolled during active disease. CDR3s include the opening cysteine and the closing phenylalanine or tryptophan. A D gene is named only where the DNA matches it firmly. Some rows have no size entry. The others give once, few or many, or a class for an expanded clone.

d_gene	len	v_gene	j_gene	abundance	CDR3aa	CDR3nt
NA	16	TRBV5-1	TRBJ2-1	NA	CASSLESAGSYNEQFF	TGCGCCAGCAGCTTGGAGTCAGCGGGTTCCTACAATGAGCAGTTCTTC
NA	12	TRBV2	TRBJ2-7	once	CASNSQTYEQYF	TGTGCCAGCAACAGCCAAACCTACGAGCAGTACTTC
NA	14	TRBV5-6	TRBJ1-1	NA	CASSFRGIDTEAFF	TGTGCCAGCAGCTTTCGGGGGATCGACACTGAAGCTTTCTTT
TRBD2	16	TRBV9	TRBJ2-3	NA	CASSVVGGRATDTQYF	TGTGCCAGCAGCGTAGTCGGCGGGAGGGCCACAGATACGCAGTATTTT
NA	11	TRBV20-1	TRBJ2-7	NA	CSAAPTYEQYF	TGCAGTGCTGCCCCTACTTACGAGCAGTACTTC
NA	13	TRBV10-3	TRBJ2-7	NA	CLHRRQLTYEQYF	TGTCTCCACCGGCGACAGTTGACTTACGAGCAGTACTTC
NA	16	TRBV5-1	TRBJ1-1	NA	CASSSGRTPGNTEAFF	TGCGCCAGCAGCTCCGGGAGGACTCCCGGGAACACTGAAGCTTTCTTT
NA	14	TRBV10-1	TRBJ2-3	NA	CASSESESTDTQYF	TGCGCCAGCAGTGAATCGGAGAGCACAGATACGCAGTATTTT
TRBD2	13	TRBV5-8	TRBJ2-5	NA	CASRQTSGAPQYF	TGTGCCAGCAGACAGACTAGCGGGGCTCCCCAGTACTTC
NA	15	TRBV6-5	TRBJ2-1	NA	CASRPRGSSYNEQFF	TGTGCCAGCAGGCCGAGGGGGAGCTCCTACAATGAGCAGTTCTTC
TRBD1	17	TRBV28	TRBJ2-2	NA	CASSPHRTGTSSGELFF	TGTGCCAGCAGTCCCCATCGGACAGGGACATCCAGCGGGGAGCTGTTTTTT
NA	14	TRBV6-5	TRBJ1-5	NA	CASSYSQANQPQHF	TGTGCCAGCAGTTACTCGCAGGCAAATCAGCCCCAGCATTTT
NA	13	TRBV28	TRBJ2-7	once	CASRQHGAYEQYF	TGTGCCAGCAGGCAACACGGGGCCTACGAGCAGTACTTC
TRBD2	16	TRBV3-1/TRBV3-2	TRBJ2-2	NA	CASSRLAGGLAGELFF	TGTGCCAGCAGCAGACTAGCGGGGGGGCTTGCCGGGGAGCTGTTTTTT
NA	15	TRBV6-5	TRBJ2-1	NA	CASIQRGGVWNEQFF	TGTGCCAGCATTCAAAGGGGGGGAGTATGGAATGAGCAGTTCTTC
NA	16	TRBV14	TRBJ2-3	NA	CASSLRTQLNTDTQYF	TGTGCCAGCAGCCTACGGACTCAGCTGAACACAGATACGCAGTATTTT
NA	13	TRBV5-1	TRBJ2-7	NA	CASSLVGEYEQYF	TGCGCCAGCAGCCTAGTTGGGGAGTACGAGCAGTACTTC
TRBD1	14	TRBV28	TRBJ1-1	NA	CASSSDRANTEAFF	TGTGCCAGCAGTTCGGACAGGGCGAACACTGAAGCTTTCTTT
TRBD2	18	TRBV12-5	TRBJ2-7	once	CASHASSKLAERGKEQYF	TGTGCTAGTCACGCGTCCTCCAAACTAGCGGAGAGAGGAAAGGAGCAGTACTTC
NA	12	TRBV24-1	TRBJ1-5	NA	CATSDPDQPQHF	TGTGCCACCAGTGATCCGGATCAGCCCCAGCATTTT
TRBD2	16	TRBV3-1/TRBV3-2	TRBJ2-1	once	CASSQGRGGNNKRPFF	TGTGCCAGCAGCCAAGGACGCGGGGGAAATAACAAGCGGCCGTTCTTC
NA	13	TRBV10-1	TRBJ2-2	NA	CAVQETNTGELFF	TGCGCCGTCCAAGAGACGAACACCGGGGAGCTGTTTTTT
TRBD2	15	TRBV27	TRBJ2-7	NA	CASSQGLAGVYEQYF	TGTGCCAGCAGTCAAGGACTAGCGGGAGTCTACGAGCAGTACTTC